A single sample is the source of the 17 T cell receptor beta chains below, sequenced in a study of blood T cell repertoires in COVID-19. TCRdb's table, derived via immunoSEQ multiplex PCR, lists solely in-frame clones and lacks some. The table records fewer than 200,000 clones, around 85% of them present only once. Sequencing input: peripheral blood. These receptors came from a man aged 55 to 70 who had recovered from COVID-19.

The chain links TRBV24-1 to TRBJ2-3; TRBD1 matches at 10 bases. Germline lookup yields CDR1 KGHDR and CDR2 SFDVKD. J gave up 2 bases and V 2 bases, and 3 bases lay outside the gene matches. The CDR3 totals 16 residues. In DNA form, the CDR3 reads TGTGCCACCAGTGATTGGACAGGGGGGCTCACAGATACGCAGTATTTT. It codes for CATSDWTGGLTDTQYF.

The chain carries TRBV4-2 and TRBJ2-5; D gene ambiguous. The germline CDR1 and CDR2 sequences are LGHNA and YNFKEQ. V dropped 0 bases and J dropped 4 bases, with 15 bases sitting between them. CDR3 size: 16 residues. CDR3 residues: CASSQDGTEQPETQYF. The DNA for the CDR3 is TGTGCCAGCAGCCAAGATGGCACAGAGCAGCCAGAGACCCAGTACTTC.

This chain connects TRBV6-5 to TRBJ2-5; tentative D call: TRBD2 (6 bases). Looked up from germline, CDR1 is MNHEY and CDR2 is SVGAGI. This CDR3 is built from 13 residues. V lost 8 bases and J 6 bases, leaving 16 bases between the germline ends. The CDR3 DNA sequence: TGTGCCAGCGCCCCGGGCGGGGTCCAGACCCAGTACTTC. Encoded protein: CASAPGGVQTQYF.

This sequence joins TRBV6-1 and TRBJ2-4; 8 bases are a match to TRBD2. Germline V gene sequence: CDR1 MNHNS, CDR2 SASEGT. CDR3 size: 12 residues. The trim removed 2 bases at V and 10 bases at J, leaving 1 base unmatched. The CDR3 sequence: CASSERLAIQYF. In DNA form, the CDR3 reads TGTGCCAGCAGTGAACGACTAGCGATTCAGTACTTC.

Here the CDR3 reads CASSSLRGGAGEQYF. In nucleotides, the CDR3 is TGTGCCAGCAGCTCCCTTCGCGGGGGGGCGGGTGAGCAGTACTTC. This chain connects TRBV7-9 to TRBJ2-7; 9 nucleotides agree with TRBD2. CDR3 length: 15 residues. Germline CDR1 and CDR2: SEHNR and FQNEAQ (reference sequence). J was trimmed by 7 bases and V by 4 bases; bases with no gene match: 11.

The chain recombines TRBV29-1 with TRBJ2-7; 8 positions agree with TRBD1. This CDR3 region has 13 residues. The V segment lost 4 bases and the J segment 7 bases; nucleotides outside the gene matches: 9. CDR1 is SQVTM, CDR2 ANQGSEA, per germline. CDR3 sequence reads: CSVAASTGVEQYF. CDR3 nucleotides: TGCAGCGTTGCCGCCTCGACAGGGGTTGAGCAGTACTTC.

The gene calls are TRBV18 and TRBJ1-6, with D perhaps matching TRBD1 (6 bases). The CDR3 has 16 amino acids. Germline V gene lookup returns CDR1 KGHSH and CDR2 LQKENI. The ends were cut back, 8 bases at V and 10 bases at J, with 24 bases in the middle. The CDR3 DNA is TGTGCCAGCACTTTCTCGGACAGCCCTCGAGGGTCACCCCTCCACTTT. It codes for CASTFSDSPRGSPLHF.

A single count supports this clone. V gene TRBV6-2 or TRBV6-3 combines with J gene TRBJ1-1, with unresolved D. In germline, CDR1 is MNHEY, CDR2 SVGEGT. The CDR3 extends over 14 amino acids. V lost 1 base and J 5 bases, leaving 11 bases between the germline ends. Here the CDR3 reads CASSYLSPGTEAFF. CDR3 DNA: TGTGCCAGCAGTTACTTATCTCCGGGAACTGAAGCTTTCTTT.

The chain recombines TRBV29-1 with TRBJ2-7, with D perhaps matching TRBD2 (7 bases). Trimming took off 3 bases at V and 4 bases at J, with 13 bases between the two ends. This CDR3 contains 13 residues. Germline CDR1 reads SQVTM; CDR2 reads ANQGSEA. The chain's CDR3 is CSVEEGGVYEQYF. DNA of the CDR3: TGCAGCGTTGAGGAAGGGGGGGTGTACGAGCAGTACTTC.

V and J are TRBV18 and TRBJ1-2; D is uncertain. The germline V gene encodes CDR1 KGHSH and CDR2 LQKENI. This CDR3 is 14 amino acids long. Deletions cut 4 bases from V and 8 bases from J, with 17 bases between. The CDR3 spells CASSQSDWVWGYTF. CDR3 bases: TGTGCCAGCTCACAAAGCGACTGGGTGTGGGGCTACACCTTC.

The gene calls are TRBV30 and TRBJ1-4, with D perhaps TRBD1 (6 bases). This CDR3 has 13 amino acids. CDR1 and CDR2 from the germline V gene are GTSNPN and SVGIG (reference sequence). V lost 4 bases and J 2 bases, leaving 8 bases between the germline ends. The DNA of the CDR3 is TGTGCCTGGAAACAGGGCACTAATGAAAAACTGTTTTTT. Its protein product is CAWKQGTNEKLFF.

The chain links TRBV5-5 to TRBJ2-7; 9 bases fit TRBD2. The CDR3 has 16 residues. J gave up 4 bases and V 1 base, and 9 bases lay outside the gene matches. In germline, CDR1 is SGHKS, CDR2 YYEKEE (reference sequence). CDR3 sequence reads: CASSLRLAGAGYEQYF. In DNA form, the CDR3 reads TGTGCCAGCAGCTTGCGGTTAGCGGGGGCAGGGTACGAGCAGTACTTC.

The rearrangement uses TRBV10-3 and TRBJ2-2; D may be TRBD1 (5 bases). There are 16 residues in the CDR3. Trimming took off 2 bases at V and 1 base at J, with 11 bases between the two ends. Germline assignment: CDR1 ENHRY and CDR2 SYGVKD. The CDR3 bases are TGTGCCATCAGTGAGGGCCAGGGCTTGAACACCGGGGAGCTGTTTTTT. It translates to CAISEGQGLNTGELFF.

CDR3 DNA: TGTGCCAGCAGAGAGCAGGGGGCCTACGAGCAGTACTTC. This encodes CASREQGAYEQYF. The V gene is TRBV6-5, the J gene TRBJ2-7; TRBD1 matches at 7 bases. Per the germline V gene, CDR1 is MNHEY and CDR2 is SVGAGI. This CDR3 has 13 amino acids. Trimming at V came to 6 bases and at J to 2 bases, leaving 4 bases not matched to a gene.

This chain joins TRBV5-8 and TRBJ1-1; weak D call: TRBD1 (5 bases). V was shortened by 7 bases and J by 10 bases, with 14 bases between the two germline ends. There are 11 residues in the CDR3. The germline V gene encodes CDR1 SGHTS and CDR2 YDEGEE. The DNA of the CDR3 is TGTGCCAGCTCCGCAGGGATCCGAGCTTTCTTT. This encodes CASSAGIRAFF.

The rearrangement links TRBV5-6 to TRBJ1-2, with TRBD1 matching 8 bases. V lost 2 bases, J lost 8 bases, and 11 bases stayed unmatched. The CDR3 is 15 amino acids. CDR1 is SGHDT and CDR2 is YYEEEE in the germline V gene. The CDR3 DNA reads TGTGCCAGCAGCTTTAGGAGGACAGGGAGACCAGGCTACACCTTC. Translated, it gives CASSFRRTGRPGYTF.

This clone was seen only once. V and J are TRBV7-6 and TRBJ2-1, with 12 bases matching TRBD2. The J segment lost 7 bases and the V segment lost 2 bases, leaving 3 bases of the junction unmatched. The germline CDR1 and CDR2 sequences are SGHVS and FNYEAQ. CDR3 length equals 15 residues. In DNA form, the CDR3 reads TGTGCCAGCAGCTTAACTAGCGGGGGGTGGAATGAGCAGTTCTTC. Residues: CASSLTSGGWNEQFF.